The present T cell receptor beta chain was sequenced within a study of control samples from healthy donors and cancer patients. This clone was seen a handful of times. This CDR3 is built from 15 residues. Unmatched junction bases numbered 7, after V lost 2 bases and J lost 10 bases. Germline V lookup: CDR1 ENHRY, CDR2 SYGVKD. Clones were sequenced by immunoSEQ multiplex PCR, and TCRdb holds only the in-frame ones, with some missing. This table holds 75,000 to 80,000 clones, approximately 91% found once. This sequence originates from a woman in her forties or fifties with colorectal cancer. Specimen: PBMCs. This sequence joins TRBV10-3 and TRBJ1-6; 8 bases align to TRBD1. In nucleotides, the CDR3 is TGTGCCATCAGTGAGAACCAGGGGGCCAAATCACCCCTCCACTTT. As protein: CAISENQGAKSPLHF.